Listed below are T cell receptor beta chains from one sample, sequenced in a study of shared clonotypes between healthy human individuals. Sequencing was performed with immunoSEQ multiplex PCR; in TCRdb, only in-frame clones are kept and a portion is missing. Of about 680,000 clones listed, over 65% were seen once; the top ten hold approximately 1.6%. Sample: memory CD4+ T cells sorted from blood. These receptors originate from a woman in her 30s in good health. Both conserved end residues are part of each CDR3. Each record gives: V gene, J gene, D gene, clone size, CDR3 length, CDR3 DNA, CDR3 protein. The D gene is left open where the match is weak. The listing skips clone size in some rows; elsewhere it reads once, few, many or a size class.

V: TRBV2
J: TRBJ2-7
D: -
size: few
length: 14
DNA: TGTGCCAGCAGTGTCAATGCGGGATCCCACGAGCAGTACTTC
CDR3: CASSVNAGSHEQYF

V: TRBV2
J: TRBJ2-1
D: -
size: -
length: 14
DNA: TGTGCCAGCAGTGGTGAGATCTCCTACAATGAGCAGTTCTTC
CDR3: CASSGEISYNEQFF

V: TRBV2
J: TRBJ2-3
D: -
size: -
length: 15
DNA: TGTGCCAGCAGGCTTCCCGGGACTTACACAGATACGCAGTATTTT
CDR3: CASRLPGTYTDTQYF

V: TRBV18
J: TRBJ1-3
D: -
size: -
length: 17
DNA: TGTGCCAGCTCACCAGGACCCGGGTCACCGGGATCAAACACCATATATTTT
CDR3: CASSPGPGSPGSNTIYF

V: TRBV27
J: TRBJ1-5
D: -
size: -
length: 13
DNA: TGTGCCAGCAGTTTAGTTACGAATCAGCCCCAGCATTTT
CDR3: CASSLVTNQPQHF

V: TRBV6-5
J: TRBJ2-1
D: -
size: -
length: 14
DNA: TGTGCCAGCAGTACCAGGACGGTACTCAATGAGCAGTTCTTC
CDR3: CASSTRTVLNEQFF

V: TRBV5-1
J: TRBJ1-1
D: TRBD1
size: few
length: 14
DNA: TGCGCCAGCAGCAGTGGGACAGCGGGGACTGAAGCTTTCTTT
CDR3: CASSSGTAGTEAFF

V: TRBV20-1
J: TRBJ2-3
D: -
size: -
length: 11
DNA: TGCAGTGCCCTCAAAGAAGATACGCAGTATTTT
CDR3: CSALKEDTQYF

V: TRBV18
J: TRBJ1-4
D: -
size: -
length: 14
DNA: TGTGCCAGCTCACCACCGACGCGGGAGGGAAAACTGTTTTTT
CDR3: CASSPPTREGKLFF

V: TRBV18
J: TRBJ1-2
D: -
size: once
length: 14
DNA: TGTGCCAGCTCACCTGGAGGGACCCACTATGGCTACACCTTC
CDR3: CASSPGGTHYGYTF

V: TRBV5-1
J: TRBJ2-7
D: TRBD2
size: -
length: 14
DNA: TGCGCCAGCAGCTCCGGGACTAGCGGAGGCGAGCAGTACTTC
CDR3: CASSSGTSGGEQYF

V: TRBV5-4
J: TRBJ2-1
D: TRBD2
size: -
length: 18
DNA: TGTGCCAGCAGCTTGGTGCTAGCGGGAGAACAACTTCTCAATGAGCAGTTCTTC
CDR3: CASSLVLAGEQLLNEQFF

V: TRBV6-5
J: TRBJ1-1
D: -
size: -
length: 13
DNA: TGTGCCAGCAGACGGCAGAGGAACACTGAAGCTTTCTTT
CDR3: CASRRQRNTEAFF

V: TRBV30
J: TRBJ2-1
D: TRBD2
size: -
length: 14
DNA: TGTGCCTGGAGTGGCGGGAGGGGGGACAATGAGCAGTTCTTC
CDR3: CAWSGGRGDNEQFF

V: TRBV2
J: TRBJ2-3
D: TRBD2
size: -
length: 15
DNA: TGTGCCAGCAGGCAAGGAGCGGGAGGCACAGATACGCAGTATTTT
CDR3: CASRQGAGGTDTQYF

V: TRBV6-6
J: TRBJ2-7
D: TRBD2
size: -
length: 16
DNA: TGTGCCAGCAGTTCCGGGACTAGCGGAGGGACCTACGAGCAGTACTTC
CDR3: CASSSGTSGGTYEQYF

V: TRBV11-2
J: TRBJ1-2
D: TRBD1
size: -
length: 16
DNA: TGTGCCAGCAGCTGGCCGTGGGACAGGGGGCGAAGTGGCTACACCTTC
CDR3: CASSWPWDRGRSGYTF

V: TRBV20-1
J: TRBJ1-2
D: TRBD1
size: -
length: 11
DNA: TGCAGTGCTGGGACAGGCTATGGCTACACCTTC
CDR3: CSAGTGYGYTF

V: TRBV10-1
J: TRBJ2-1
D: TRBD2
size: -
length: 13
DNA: TGCGCCAGCAGTGACCTGGGAGGGAATGAGCAGTTCTTC
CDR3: CASSDLGGNEQFF

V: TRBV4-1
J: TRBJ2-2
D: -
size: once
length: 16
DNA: TGCGCCAGCAGCCAACGGGCGGCTTCCCAGGTTGGGGAGCTGTTTTTT
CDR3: CASSQRAASQVGELFF

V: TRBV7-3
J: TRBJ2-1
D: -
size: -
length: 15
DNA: TGTGCCAGCAGCTTAGGGGTCGGAAACTACAATGAGCAGTTCTTC
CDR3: CASSLGVGNYNEQFF

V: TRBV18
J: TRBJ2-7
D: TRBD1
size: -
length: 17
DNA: TGTGCCAGCTCACCGCCTAACACCGGGACAGGGCGATACGAGCAGTACTTC
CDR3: CASSPPNTGTGRYEQYF

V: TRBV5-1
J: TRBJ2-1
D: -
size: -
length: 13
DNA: TGCGCCAGCAGCTTGGCCCCGGACGATGAGCAGTTCTTC
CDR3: CASSLAPDDEQFF

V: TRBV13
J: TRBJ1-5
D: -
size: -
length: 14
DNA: TGTGCCAGCAGCTTAGGGGGGCCCAATCAGCCCCAGCATTTT
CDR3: CASSLGGPNQPQHF

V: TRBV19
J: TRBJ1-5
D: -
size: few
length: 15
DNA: TGTGCCAGTAGTATTGGGGGTTGGTCCGGGCAGCCCCAGCATTTT
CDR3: CASSIGGWSGQPQHF

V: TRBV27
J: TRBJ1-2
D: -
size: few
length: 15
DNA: TGTGCCAGCAGTTTATCACCTCAAGCACTCCGTGGCTACACCTTC
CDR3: CASSLSPQALRGYTF

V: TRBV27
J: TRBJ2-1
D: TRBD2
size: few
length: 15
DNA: TGTGCCAGCAGTTTATCGGGCGGGAGTTGGGATGAGCAGTTCTTC
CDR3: CASSLSGGSWDEQFF

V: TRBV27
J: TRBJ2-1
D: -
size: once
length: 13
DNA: TGTGCCAGCAGCTTTGACAGGTGGGGTGAGCAGTTCTTC
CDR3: CASSFDRWGEQFF

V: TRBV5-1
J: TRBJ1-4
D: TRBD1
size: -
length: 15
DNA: TGCGCCAGCAGCCCATCACAGGGGGCAAATGAAAAACTGTTTTTT
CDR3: CASSPSQGANEKLFF

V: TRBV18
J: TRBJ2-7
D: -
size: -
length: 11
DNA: TGTGCCAGCTCACCAGGGGCCGAGCAGTACTTC
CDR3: CASSPGAEQYF

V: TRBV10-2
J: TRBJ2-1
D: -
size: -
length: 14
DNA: TGCGCCAGCAGTGATACCAGATTACACAATGAGCAGTTCTTC
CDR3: CASSDTRLHNEQFF

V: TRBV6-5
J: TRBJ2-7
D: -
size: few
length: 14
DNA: TGTGCCAGCAGTTTTAGCGGAGGAACCTACGAGCAGTACTTC
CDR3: CASSFSGGTYEQYF

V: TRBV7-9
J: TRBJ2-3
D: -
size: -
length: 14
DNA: TGTGCCAGCAGCCTACTCCAGGGGACAGATACGCAGTATTTT
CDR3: CASSLLQGTDTQYF

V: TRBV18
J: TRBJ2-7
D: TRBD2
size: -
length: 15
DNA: TGTGCCAGCTCAGCACTAGCGGGAGACGGGTACGAGCAGTACTTC
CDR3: CASSALAGDGYEQYF

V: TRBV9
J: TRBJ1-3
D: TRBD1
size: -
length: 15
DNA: TGTGCCAGCAGCGCCGGGACAGGCTCTGGAAACACCATATATTTT
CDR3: CASSAGTGSGNTIYF

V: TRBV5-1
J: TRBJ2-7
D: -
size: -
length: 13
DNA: TGCGCCAGCAGTCAGGGGAGCTCCTACGAGCAGTACTTC
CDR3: CASSQGSSYEQYF

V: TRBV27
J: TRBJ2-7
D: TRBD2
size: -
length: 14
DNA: TGTGCCAGCTCGGCACTAGCGGAGAAAGGCGAGCAGTACTTC
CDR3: CASSALAEKGEQYF

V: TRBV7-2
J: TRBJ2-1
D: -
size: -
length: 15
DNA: TGTGCCAGCAGCCAAGGGTCAGGGTTGTACAATGAGCAGTTCTTC
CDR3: CASSQGSGLYNEQFF

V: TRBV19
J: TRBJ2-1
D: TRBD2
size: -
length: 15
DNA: TGTGCCAGTAGTACATCTAGCGGAACCTACAATGAGCAGTTCTTC
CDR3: CASSTSSGTYNEQFF

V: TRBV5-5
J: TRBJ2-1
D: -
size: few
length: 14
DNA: TGTGCCAGCATATTGGGACCGACATACAATGAGCAGTTCTTC
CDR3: CASILGPTYNEQFF

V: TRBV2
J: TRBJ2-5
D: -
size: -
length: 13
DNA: TGTGCCAGCAGTCTAACACAGGTAGAGACCCAGTACTTC
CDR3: CASSLTQVETQYF

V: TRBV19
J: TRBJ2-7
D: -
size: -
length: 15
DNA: TGTGCCAGTAGTCTCTCCGTTGCGGCAACCTACGAGCAGTACTTC
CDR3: CASSLSVAATYEQYF

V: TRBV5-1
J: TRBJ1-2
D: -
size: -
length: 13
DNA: TGCGCCAGCAGCCCGGGGCCTGACTATGGCTACACCTTC
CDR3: CASSPGPDYGYTF

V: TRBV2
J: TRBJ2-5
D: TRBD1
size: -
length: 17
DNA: TGTGCCAGCAGTGATAGTAAGAGGGGGCGATTGGGAGAGACCCAGTACTTC
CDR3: CASSDSKRGRLGETQYF

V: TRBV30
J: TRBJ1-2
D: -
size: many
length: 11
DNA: TGTGCCTGGAGTGTACTGGGTGGCTACACCTTC
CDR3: CAWSVLGGYTF

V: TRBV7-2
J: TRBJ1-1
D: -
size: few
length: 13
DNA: TGTGCCAGCAGCTCGGGAGTAGGGTTTGAAGCTTTCTTT
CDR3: CASSSGVGFEAFF

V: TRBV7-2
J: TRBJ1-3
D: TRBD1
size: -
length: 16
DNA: TGTGCCAGCAGCTTAGGAGTGGGGACAGGGGAATACACCATATATTTT
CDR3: CASSLGVGTGEYTIYF

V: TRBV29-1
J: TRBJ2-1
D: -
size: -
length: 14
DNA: TGCAGCGCCGGGACGGTGAGCTCCTACAATGAGCAGTTCTTC
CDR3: CSAGTVSSYNEQFF

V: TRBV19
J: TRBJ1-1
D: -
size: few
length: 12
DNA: TGTGCCAGTAGTATTCGAGGGGGTGAAGCTTTCTTT
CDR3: CASSIRGGEAFF

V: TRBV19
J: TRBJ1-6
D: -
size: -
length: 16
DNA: TGTGCCAGTAGTCTAAGTGGGAGCTCCTATAATTCACCCCTCCACTTT
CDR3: CASSLSGSSYNSPLHF

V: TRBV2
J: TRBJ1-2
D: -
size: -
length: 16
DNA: TGTGCCAGCACCCCCCAGGAGACAGTCGGGTCGGGCGGCTACACCTTC
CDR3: CASTPQETVGSGGYTF

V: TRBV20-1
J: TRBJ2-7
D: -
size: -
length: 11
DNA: TGCAGTCCAAAGGGCGGGGACGAGCAGTACTTC
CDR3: CSPKGGDEQYF

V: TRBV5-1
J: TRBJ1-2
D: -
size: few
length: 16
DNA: TGCGCCAGCAGCTTGGCCGAACGTCCACGCGTCTATGGCTACACCTTC
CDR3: CASSLAERPRVYGYTF

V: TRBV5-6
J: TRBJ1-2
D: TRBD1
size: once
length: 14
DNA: TGTGCCAGCAGCTTGAAGGGGGCGTCGGGTGGCTACACCTTC
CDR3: CASSLKGASGGYTF

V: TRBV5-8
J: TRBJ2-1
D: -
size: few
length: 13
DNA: TGTGCCAGCAGAAACCGATTGATTAATGAGCAGTTCTTC
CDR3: CASRNRLINEQFF

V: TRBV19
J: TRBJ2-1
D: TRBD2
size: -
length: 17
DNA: TGTGCCAGTAGTATTATGGTGGGCGGGAGCTCCTACAATGAGCAGTTCTTC
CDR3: CASSIMVGGSSYNEQFF

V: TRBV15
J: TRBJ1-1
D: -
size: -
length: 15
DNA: TGTGCCACCAGCAGCCTTAACAGGGCCGACACTGAAGCTTTCTTT
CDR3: CATSSLNRADTEAFF